The 12 T cell receptor beta chains presented below share a single source sample, sequenced in a study of blood T cell repertoires in COVID-19 (dated by TCRdb to the early 2020s). Libraries were made using the immunoSEQ multiplex PCR assay. The source is immuneACCESS, and TCRdb retained only in-frame sequences with V and J called. Part of the clones is not carried over; for the studies checked, unresolved V genes explain less than half of this, and the remainder is unexplained. In all, the sample holds about 370,000 clones, and 89% of those were seen once. 3% of the sample comes from the top ten. Input material: peripheral blood. The source of these receptors is a woman aged 25 to 45 with COVID-19, enrolled during active disease.

The V and J genes are TRBV7-9 and TRBJ2-7, with D possibly matching TRBD2 (6 bases). Germline CDR1 reads SEHNR; CDR2 reads FQNEAQ (reference sequence). V shed 6 bases and J shed 6 bases, with 15 bases lying between them. The CDR3 sequence is 13 residues long. CDR3 in DNA: TGTGCCAGCAGGGATGGCGGGGTGCCCGAGCAGTACTTC. It translates to CASRDGGVPEQYF.

The rearrangement uses TRBV5-6 and TRBJ1-5; 7 bases fit TRBD1. The V segment lost 3 bases and the J segment 2 bases; nucleotides outside the gene matches: 8. The CDR3 is made up of 16 amino acids. Germline CDR1 and CDR2: SGHDT and YYEEEE. The CDR3 DNA sequence: TGTGCCAGCAGCTCCCAGGGGGAATGGGGCAATCAGCCCCAGCATTTT. Its protein product is CASSSQGEWGNQPQHF.

This clone was observed once. The rearrangement joins TRBV7-8 to TRBJ2-3; tentatively, D is TRBD2 (6 bases). Trimming stripped 0 bases from V and 6 bases from J, with 10 bases between. CDR3 length: 14 amino acids. The germline CDR1 and CDR2 sequences are SGHVS and FQNEAQ. CDR3 protein: CASSLAPSADTQYF. The CDR3 DNA reads TGTGCCAGCAGCTTAGCGCCTAGCGCGGATACGCAGTATTTT.

In DNA form, the CDR3 reads TGTGCCAGCAGTCTAACCTACAGGGTAGTGGGAGAGAACACTGAAGCTTTCTTT. This translates into CASSLTYRVVGENTEAFF. The V and J genes are TRBV6-6 and TRBJ1-1, with D tentatively TRBD1 (6 bases). The CDR3 spans 18 residues. The germline V and J ends were trimmed by 5 bases and 1 base, with 23 bases remaining between them. CDR1 and CDR2 (germline): MNHNY, SVGAGI (reference sequence).

The chain has TRBV9 and TRBJ2-3; maybe TRBD2 (5 bases). Germline V lookup: CDR1 SGDLS, CDR2 YYNGEE. The CDR3 spans 14 residues. The germline V and J ends were trimmed by 2 bases and 0 bases, with 7 bases remaining between them. The CDR3: CASSVLASTDTQYF. The CDR3, as DNA: TGTGCCAGCAGCGTCTTAGCGAGCACAGATACGCAGTATTTT.

V is TRBV9 and J is TRBJ2-3; 10 bases line up with TRBD1. The germline V gene has CDR1 SGDLS and CDR2 YYNGEE. The CDR3 consists of 17 residues. The junction had 13 bases not matched to a gene; V was cut back by 3 bases and J by 6 bases. The CDR3 sequence is CASSATGTGAPGDTQYF. In DNA, the CDR3 is TGTGCCAGCAGCGCGACCGGGACAGGGGCCCCCGGGGATACGCAGTATTTT.

The chain couples TRBV24-1 to TRBJ1-1; 8 bases match TRBD1. Unmatched junction bases numbered 7, after V lost 4 bases and J lost 4 bases. This CDR3 spans 15 amino acids. Germline V lookup: CDR1 KGHDR, CDR2 SFDVKD. CDR3 sequence reads: CATSDSDRGGTEAFF. CDR3 in DNA: TGTGCCACCAGTGACTCCGACAGGGGCGGCACTGAAGCTTTCTTT.

V usage is TRBV4-1 and J usage is TRBJ2-1; 12 nucleotides line up with TRBD2. The CDR3 has 18 residues. The germline gives CDR1 MGHRA, CDR2 YSYEKL. The V gene end was trimmed by 2 bases and the J gene end by 8 bases; junction bases not matched to a gene: 13. CDR3 sequence: CASSQLFSTSGSSDEQFF. The CDR3 bases are TGCGCCAGCAGCCAACTGTTCTCGACTAGCGGGAGTTCTGATGAGCAGTTCTTC.

This sequence joins TRBV6-5 and TRBJ2-7, with D perhaps TRBD2 (6 bases). The V and J ends lost 5 bases and 0 bases respectively, with 11 bases between them. Germline CDR1 and CDR2: MNHEY and SVGAGI. This CDR3 comprises 14 residues. As DNA, the CDR3 is TGTGCCAGCAGTAGGACGGGACTCTCCTACGAGCAGTACGTC. It codes for CASSRTGLSYEQYV.

This chain joins TRBV4-1 and TRBJ2-7; D possibly corresponds to TRBD1 (6 bases). CDR1 MGHRA and CDR2 YSYEKL come from the germline V gene. Trimming took off 0 bases at V and 0 bases at J, with 12 bases between the two ends. The CDR3 covers 16 residues. The CDR3 bases are TGCGCCAGCAGCCAAGATCATCAGGGGCGCTCCTACGAGCAGTACTTC. Translating it yields CASSQDHQGRSYEQYF.

The chain joins TRBV19 to TRBJ2-7; weak D call: TRBD2 (5 bases). V dropped 1 base and J dropped 5 bases, with 9 bases sitting between them. This CDR3 comprises 13 residues. Per germline, CDR1 LNHDA and CDR2 SQIVND (reference sequence). CDR3 protein: CASSIVASHEQYF. The DNA for the CDR3 is TGTGCCAGTAGTATAGTGGCTAGCCACGAGCAGTACTTC.

The rearrangement joins TRBV18 to TRBJ2-4, with 7 positions matching TRBD2. V shed 1 base, J shed 0 bases, and the junction held 9 bases outside the gene matches. The V gene's germline CDR1 is KGHSH and CDR2 LQKENI. CDR3 length: 18 residues. The CDR3 spells CASSPLAGSVLAKNIQYF. In nucleotides, the CDR3 is TGTGCCAGCTCACCACTAGCGGGCTCTGTGCTAGCCAAAAACATTCAGTACTTC.